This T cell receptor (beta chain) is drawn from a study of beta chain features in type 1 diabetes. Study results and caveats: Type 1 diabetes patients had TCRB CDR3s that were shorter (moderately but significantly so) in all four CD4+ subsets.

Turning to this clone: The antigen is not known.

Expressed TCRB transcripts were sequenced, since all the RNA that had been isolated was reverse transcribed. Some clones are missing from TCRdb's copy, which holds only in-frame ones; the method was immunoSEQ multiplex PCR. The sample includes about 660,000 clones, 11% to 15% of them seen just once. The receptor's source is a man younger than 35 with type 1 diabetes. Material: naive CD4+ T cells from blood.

CDR3 loop: CATSRDLNTEAFF. The CDR3 DNA is TGTGCCACCAGCAGAGATTTGAACACTGAAGCTTTCTTT. The chain employs TRBV15 and TRBJ1-1; D gene uncertain. With 0 bases removed from V and 0 bases from J, the gap between germline ends came to 2 bases. From germline, CDR1 is LNHNV and CDR2 YYDKDF (reference sequence). The CDR3 consists of 13 residues.